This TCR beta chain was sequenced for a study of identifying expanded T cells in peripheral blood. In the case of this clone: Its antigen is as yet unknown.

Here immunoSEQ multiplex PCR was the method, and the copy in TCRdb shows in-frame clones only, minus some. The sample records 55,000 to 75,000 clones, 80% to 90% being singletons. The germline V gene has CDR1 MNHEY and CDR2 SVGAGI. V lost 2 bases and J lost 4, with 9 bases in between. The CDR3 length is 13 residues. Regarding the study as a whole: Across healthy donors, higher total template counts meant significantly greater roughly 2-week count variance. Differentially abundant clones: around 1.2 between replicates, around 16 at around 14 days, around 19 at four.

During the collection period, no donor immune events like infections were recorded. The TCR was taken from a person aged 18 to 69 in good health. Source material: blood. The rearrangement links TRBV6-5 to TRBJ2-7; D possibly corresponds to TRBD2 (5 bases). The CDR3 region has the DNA TGTGCCAGCAGTTACGGCGGGTGGTACGAGCAGTACTTC. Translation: CASSYGGWYEQYF.